This T cell receptor beta chain was captured by sequencing in a study of CD8 T cells in Susac syndrome. Study at large: Among the Susac syndrome patients who underwent sequencing, about six had clinically active disease, while about 8 of them were in remission.

Study-wide results and limits: None of the CD4+ T cell repertoires in Susac syndrome showed clonal expansion.

Notes on this clonotype: Its antigen is as yet unknown.

Trimming cost V 0 bases and J 4 bases, with 9 bases left between them. There are 14 residues in the CDR3. Germline values: CDR1 LGHDT, CDR2 YNNKEL (reference sequence). TEMRA cells were FACS-enriched and CD8+ and CD4+ T cells negatively isolated. Random hexamers served to reverse transcribe roughly 0.45 to 1 ug RNA. TCRdb analysed the immunoSEQ multiplex PCR reads with MiXCR anew, one entry per CDR3 protein. This sample carries 150,000 to 200,000 distinct CDR3 sequences, roughly 90% of them seen once, and the ten largest clones take around 0.1%. This chain uses TRBV3-1 with TRBJ1-1; no clear D gene. Source material: CD4+ T cells from PBMCs. This receptor was obtained from a human donor with Susac syndrome. DNA of the CDR3: TGTGCCAGCAGCCAAGATACCAGATCCACTGAAGCTTTCTTT. This translates into CASSQDTRSTEAFF.